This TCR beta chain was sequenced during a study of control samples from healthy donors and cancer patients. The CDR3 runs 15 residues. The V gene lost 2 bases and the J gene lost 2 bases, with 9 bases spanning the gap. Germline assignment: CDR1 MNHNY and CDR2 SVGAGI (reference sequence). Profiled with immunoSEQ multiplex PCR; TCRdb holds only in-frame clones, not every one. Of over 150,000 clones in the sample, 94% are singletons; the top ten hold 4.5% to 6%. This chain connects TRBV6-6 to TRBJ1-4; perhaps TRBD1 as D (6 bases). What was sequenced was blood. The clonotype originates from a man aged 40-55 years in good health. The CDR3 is CASSYDGGTNEKLFF. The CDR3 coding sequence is TGTGCCAGCAGTTACGATGGGGGCACTAATGAAAAACTGTTTTTT.